This paragraph reports one T cell receptor beta chain. Its antigen is not known. This PCR relied on a set of 60 Vbeta primers and 13 Jbeta primers. The authors' processing: Later, tens of millions of unique TCR beta chains were counted in an analysis, and about 10 million of them were shared. Profiling relied on immunoSEQ multiplex PCR, and the TCRdb table lists in-frame clones only, not all of them. V, J and clone size were drawn from that table, and D and trimming were deduced from the DNA. In the table there are over 150,000 clones, approximately 80% of which are singletons. CDR1 is LNHDA and CDR2 is SQIVND in the germline V gene (reference sequence). Trimming cost V 10 bases and J 7 bases; bases outside gene matches: 3. The CDR3 has 12 amino acids. This specimen comes from a study of cytomegalovirus exposure and HLA in healthy donors. Study results and caveats: Among TCR beta chains, those listed as cytomegalovirus-associated numbered some 160.

The material sequenced was PBMCs. The chain has TRBV19 and TRBJ2-1, with 11 bases that match TRBD1. The sequence derives from a woman aged 40 to 50 in good health and CMV-seropositive. The CDR3 loop is CATGTGGNEQFF. The DNA for the CDR3 is TGTGCCACAGGGACAGGGGGTAATGAGCAGTTCTTC.